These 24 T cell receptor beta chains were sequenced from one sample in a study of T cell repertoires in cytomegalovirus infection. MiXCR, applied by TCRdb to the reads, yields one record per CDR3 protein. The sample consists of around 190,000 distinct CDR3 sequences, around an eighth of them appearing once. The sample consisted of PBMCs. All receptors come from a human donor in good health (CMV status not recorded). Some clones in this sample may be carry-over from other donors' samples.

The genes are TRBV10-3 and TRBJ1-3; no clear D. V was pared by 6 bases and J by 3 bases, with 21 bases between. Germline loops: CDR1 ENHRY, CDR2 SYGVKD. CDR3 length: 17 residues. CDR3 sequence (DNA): TGTGCCATCAGGGATCCTCAACACGGAAGCGTTGGAAACACCATATATTTT. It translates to CAIRDPQHGSVGNTIYF.

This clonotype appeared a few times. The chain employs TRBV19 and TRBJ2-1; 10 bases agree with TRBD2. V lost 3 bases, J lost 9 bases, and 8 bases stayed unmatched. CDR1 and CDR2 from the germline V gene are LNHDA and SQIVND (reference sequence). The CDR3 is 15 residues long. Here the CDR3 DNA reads TGTGCCAGTAGTATCCTAGCGGGAGCTAGTGGTGAGCAGTTCTTC. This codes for CASSILAGASGEQFF.

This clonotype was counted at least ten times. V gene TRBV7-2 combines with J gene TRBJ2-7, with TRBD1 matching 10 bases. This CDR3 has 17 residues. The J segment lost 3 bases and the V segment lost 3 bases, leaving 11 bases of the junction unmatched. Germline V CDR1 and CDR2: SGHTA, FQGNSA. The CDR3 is CASSFPFKGTGDYEQYF. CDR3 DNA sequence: TGTGCCAGCAGCTTTCCCTTTAAGGGGACAGGGGACTACGAGCAGTACTTC.

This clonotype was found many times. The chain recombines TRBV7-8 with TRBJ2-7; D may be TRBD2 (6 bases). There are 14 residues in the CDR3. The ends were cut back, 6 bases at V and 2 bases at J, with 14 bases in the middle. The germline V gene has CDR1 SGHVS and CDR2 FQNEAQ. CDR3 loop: CASRVPGDPYEQYF. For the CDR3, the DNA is TGTGCCAGCAGGGTGCCGGGAGATCCCTACGAGCAGTACTTC.

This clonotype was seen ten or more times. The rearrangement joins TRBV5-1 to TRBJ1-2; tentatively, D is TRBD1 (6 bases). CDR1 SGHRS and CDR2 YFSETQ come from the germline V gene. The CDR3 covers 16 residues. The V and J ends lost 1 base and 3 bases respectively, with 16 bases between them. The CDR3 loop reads CASSLNRAPGDYGYTF. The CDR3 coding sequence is TGCGCCAGCAGCTTGAACAGGGCCCCTGGGGACTATGGCTACACCTTC.

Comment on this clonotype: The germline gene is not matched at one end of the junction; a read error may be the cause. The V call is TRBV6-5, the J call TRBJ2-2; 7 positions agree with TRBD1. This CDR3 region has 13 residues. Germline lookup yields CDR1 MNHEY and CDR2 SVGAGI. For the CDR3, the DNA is TGTGCCAGCAGTTACGCCGACTCAGGGGGGCTGTTTTTT. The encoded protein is CASSYADSGGLFF.

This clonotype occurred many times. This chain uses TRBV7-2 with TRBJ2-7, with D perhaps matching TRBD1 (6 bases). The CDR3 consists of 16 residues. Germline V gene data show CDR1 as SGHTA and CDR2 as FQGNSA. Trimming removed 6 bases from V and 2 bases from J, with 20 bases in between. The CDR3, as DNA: TGTGCCAGCAGAAACAAACTCGGACAGACTCCCTACGAGCAGTACTTC. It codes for CASRNKLGQTPYEQYF.

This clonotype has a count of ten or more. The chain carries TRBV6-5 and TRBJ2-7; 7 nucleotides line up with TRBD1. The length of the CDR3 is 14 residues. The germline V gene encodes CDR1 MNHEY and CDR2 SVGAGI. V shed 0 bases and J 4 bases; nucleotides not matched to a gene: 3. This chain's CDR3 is CASSYSGGFYEQYF. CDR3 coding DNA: TGTGCCAGCAGTTACTCAGGGGGCTTTTACGAGCAGTACTTC.

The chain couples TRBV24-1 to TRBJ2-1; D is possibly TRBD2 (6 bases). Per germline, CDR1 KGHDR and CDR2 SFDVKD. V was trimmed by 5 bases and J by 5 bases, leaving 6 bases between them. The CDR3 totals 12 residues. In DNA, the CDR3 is TGTGCCACCAGTGGGGGGGACAATGAGCAGTTCTTC. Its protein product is CATSGGDNEQFF.

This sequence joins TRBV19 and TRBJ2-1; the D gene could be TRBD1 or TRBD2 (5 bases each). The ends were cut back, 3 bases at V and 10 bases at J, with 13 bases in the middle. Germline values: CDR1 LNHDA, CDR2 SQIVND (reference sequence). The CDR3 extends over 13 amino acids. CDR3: CASSISWGSEQFF. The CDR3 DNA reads TGTGCCAGTAGTATTTCCTGGGGGTCCGAGCAGTTCTTC.

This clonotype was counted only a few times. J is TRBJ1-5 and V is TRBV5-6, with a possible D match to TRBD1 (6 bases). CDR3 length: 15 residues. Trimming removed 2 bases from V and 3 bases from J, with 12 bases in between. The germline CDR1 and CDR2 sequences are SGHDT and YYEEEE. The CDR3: CASSLGDRSNQPQHF. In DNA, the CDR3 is TGTGCCAGCAGCTTAGGAGACAGGTCCAATCAGCCCCAGCATTTT.

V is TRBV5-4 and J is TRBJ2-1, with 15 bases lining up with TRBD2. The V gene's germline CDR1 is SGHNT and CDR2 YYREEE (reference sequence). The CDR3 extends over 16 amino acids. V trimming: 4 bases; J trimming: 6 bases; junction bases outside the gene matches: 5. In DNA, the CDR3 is TGTGCCAGCAGCCCGAGGACTAGCGGGAGGGTCAATGAGCAGTTCTTC. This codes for CASSPRTSGRVNEQFF.

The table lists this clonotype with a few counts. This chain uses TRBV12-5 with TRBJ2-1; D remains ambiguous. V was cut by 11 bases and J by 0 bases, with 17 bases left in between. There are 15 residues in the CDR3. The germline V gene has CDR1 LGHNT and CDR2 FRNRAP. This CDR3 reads CAGDGDVISYNEQFF. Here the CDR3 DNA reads TGTGCTGGTGATGGAGACGTGATCTCCTACAATGAGCAGTTCTTC.

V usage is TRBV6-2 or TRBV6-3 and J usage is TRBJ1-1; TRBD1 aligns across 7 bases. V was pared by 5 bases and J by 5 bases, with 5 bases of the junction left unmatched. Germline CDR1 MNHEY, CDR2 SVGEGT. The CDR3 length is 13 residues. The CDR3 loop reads CASSINRGTEAFF. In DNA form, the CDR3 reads TGTGCCAGCAGTATTAACAGGGGAACTGAAGCTTTCTTT.

The CDR3 DNA sequence: TGTGCCATCAGTGTGGGGATCCCCGGGGAGCTGTTTTTT. Translated, it gives CAISVGIPGELFF. This chain links TRBV10-3 with TRBJ2-2; the D is unclear. V dropped 4 bases and J dropped 6 bases, with 9 bases sitting between them. Germline CDR1 reads ENHRY; CDR2 reads SYGVKD. The CDR3 contains 13 residues.

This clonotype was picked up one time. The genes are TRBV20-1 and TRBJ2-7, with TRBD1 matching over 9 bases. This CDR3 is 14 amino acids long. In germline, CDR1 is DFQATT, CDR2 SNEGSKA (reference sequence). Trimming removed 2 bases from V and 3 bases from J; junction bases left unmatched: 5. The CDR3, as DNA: TGCAGTGCTAGACCCGGGACAGGGAACTACGAGCAGTACTTC. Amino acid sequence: CSARPGTGNYEQYF.

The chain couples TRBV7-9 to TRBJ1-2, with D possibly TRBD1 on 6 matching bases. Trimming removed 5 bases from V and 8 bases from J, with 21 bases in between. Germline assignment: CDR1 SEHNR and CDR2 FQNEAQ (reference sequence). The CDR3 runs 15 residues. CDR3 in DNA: TGTGCCAGCAGCGTTAAACGCTCAACAGGGTCGGGCTACACCTTC. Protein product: CASSVKRSTGSGYTF. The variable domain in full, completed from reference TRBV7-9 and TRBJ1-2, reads DTGVSQNPRHKITKRGQNVTFRCDPISEHNRLYWYRQTLGQGPEFLTYFQNEAQLEKSRLLSDRFSAERPKGSFSTLEIQRTEQGDSAMYLCASSVKRSTGSGYTFGSGTRLTVV.

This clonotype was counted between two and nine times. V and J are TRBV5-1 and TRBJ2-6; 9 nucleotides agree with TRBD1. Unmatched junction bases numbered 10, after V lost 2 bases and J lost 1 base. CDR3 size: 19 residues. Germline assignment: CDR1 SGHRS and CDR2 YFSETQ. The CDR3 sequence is CASSFVPGQGLSGANVLTF. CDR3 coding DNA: TGCGCCAGCAGCTTCGTCCCGGGACAGGGTTTATCTGGGGCCAACGTCCTGACTTTC.

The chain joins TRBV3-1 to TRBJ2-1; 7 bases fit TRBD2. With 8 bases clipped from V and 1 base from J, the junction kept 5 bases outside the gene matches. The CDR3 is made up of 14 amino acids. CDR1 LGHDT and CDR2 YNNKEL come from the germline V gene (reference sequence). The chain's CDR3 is CASSSGVSYNEQFF. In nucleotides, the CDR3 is TGTGCCAGCTCTAGCGGAGTTTCCTACAATGAGCAGTTCTTC.

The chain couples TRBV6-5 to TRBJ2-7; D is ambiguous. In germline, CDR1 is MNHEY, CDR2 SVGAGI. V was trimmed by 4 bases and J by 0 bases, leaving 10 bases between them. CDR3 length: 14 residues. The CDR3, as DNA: TGTGCCAGCAGTTCGATTCCAAGCTCCTACGAGCAGTACTTC. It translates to CASSSIPSSYEQYF.

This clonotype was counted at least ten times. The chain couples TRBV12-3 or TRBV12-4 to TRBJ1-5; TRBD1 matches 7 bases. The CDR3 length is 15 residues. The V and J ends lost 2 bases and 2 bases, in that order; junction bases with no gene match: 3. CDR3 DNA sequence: TGTGCCAGCAGTTTAAAGGGGGCGGGCAATCAGCCCCAGCATTTT. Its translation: CASSLKGAGNQPQHF.

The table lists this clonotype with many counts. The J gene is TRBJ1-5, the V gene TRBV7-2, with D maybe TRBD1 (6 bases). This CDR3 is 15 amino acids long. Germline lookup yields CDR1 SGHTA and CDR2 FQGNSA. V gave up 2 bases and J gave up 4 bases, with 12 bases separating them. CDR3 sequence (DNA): TGTGCCAGCAGCTTATGGGGGGCAGAAAATCAGCCCCAGCATTTT. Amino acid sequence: CASSLWGAENQPQHF.

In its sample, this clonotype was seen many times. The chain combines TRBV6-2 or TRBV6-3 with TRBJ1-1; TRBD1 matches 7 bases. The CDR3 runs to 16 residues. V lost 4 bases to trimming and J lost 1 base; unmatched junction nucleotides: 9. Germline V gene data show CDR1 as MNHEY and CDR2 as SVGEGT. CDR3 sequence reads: CASSFPRDSENTEAFF. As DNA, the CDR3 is TGTGCCAGCAGTTTCCCGCGGGACAGCGAGAACACTGAAGCTTTCTTT.

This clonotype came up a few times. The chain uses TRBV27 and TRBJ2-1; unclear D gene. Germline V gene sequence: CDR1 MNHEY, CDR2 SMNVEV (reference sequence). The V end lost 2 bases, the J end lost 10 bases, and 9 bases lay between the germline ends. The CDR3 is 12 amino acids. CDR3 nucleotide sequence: TGTGCCAGCAGTTTAGGGCAGCAAGAGCAGTTCTTC. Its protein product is CASSLGQQEQFF.